A selection of T cell receptor beta chains follows, all from one sample in a study of T cells in Graves' hyperthyroidism and ophthalmopathy. TCRdb re-derived calls from the multiplex PCR reads in MiXCR, one entry per CDR3 protein. Among about 540,000 distinct CDR3 sequences listed, around 42% were seen once. Material: peripheral blood or thyroid tissue (not recorded which). Receptors were obtained from a woman aged 18-29 years with Graves' hyperthyroidism. CDR3s include the opening cysteine and the closing phenylalanine or tryptophan. D genes are given only for firm matches. Rows may omit the clone size; those that give it use once, few, many or a size class.

d_gene	v_gene	abundance	j_gene	CDR3nt	CDR3aa
.	TRBV2	few	TRBJ1-1	TGTGCCAGCAGTGGACTCCGGGAAGCGAGCACTGAAGCTTTCTTT	CASSGLREASTEAFF
TRBD1	TRBV7-6	many	TRBJ1-3	TGTGCCAGCAGCTTAGGGCCAGGGGGCTCTGGAAACACCATATATTTT	CASSLGPGGSGNTIYF
.	TRBV12-3/TRBV12-4	few	TRBJ1-6	TGTGCCAGCAGCGCGGCAACTGTTCGGGATTCACCCCTCCACTTT	CASSAATVRDSPLHF
TRBD1	TRBV29-1	few	TRBJ2-7	TGCAGCGTTGAAATATTGACAGGGGTCGGCTACGAGCAGTACTTC	CSVEILTGVGYEQYF
TRBD2	TRBV11-2	.	TRBJ2-7	TGTGCCAGCAGACCCCCCCTTCGGACTAGCGCCTACGAGCAGTACTTC	CASRPPLRTSAYEQYF
.	TRBV27	.	TRBJ2-7	TGTGCCAGCAGTCACGATTCCTACGAGCAGTACTTC	CASSHDSYEQYF
.	TRBV7-8	few	TRBJ2-7	TGTGCCAGCAGCTTATCCGGCCTCGTTGGAGTCGAGCAGTACTTC	CASSLSGLVGVEQYF
.	TRBV7-9	many	TRBJ1-5	TGTGCCAGCAGCTGGGGGACCGATCTCAATCAGCCCCAGCATTTT	CASSWGTDLNQPQHF
.	TRBV12-3/TRBV12-4	few	TRBJ1-5	TGTGCCAGCAGTTTATGGGGAGTTGGGCAGCCCCAGCATTTT	CASSLWGVGQPQHF
.	TRBV10-3	many	TRBJ2-7	TGTGCCATCAGTCGAGACTACGAGCAGTACTTC	CAISRDYEQYF
.	TRBV2	.	TRBJ2-7	TGTGCCAGCAGTGAACTCGGGGAGCTGTACTTC	CASSELGELYF
.	TRBV5-1	.	TRBJ1-2	TGCGCCAGCAGCTTGGTGGGAGTAGATGGCTACACCTTC	CASSLVGVDGYTF
.	TRBV7-6	.	TRBJ2-7	TGTGCCGGCAGCCACACTGAGACCTACGAGCAGTACTTC	CAGSHTETYEQYF
.	TRBV5-1	.	TRBJ1-4	TGTGCCAGCAGCTTTGGACAGCCCGATGAAAAACTGTTTTTT	CASSFGQPDEKLFF
TRBD1	TRBV7-2	.	TRBJ1-2	TGTGCCAGCAGCAGCAGCGGACAGGGGTTCTATGGCTACACCTTC	CASSSSGQGFYGYTF
TRBD1	TRBV7-3	.	TRBJ1-1	TGTGCCGGCAGCTTAGGGGACAGCGCTAACACTGAAGCTTTCTTT	CAGSLGDSANTEAFF
.	TRBV29-1	.	TRBJ1-5	TGCAGCCTAGGCGAGAGGCCCCAGCATTTT	CSLGERPQHF
TRBD2	TRBV20-1	.	TRBJ2-5	TGCAGTGCTATACACGCGGGGGGTTCAGAGACCCAGTACTTC	CSAIHAGGSETQYF
.	TRBV2	once	TRBJ1-1	TGTGCCAGCAGTCTCGGGAGGGTTGAAGCTTTCTTT	CASSLGRVEAFF
.	TRBV29-1	.	TRBJ1-1	TGCCGCGTTGAATACCTCGTGGACAGCTCTTTCAACACTGAAGCTTTCTTT	CRVEYLVDSSFNTEAFF
.	TRBV20-1	.	TRBJ1-5	TGCAGTGCTAGAAATAGCAATCAGCCCCAGCATTTT	CSARNSNQPQHF
.	TRBV7-9	few	TRBJ2-7	TGTGCCAGCAGCTTATTGTCTGGGTCCAACGAGCAGTACTTC	CASSLLSGSNEQYF